These 23 T cell receptor beta chains originate from one sample sequenced in a study of CD8+ T cells in alopecia areata. After isolation, RNA underwent reverse transcription to generate cDNA as the sequencing template. Sequencing used immunoSEQ multiplex PCR; TCRdb keeps in-frame clones, though not all of them. Here the sample spans around 190,000 clones, 45% to 70% being singletons. Sequenced material: CD8+ T cells sorted from blood. The source of these receptors is a human donor in good health.

In its sample, this clone was seen once. J is TRBJ2-3 and V is TRBV7-9, with D unclear. The V end was cut by 1 base, the J end by 6 bases, with 11 bases between. There are 14 residues in the CDR3. The V gene's germline CDR1 is SEHNR and CDR2 FQNEAQ (reference sequence). CDR3 in DNA: TGTGCCAGCAGCTTAGTAACGGTGGCGGATACGCAGTATTTT. It codes for CASSLVTVADTQYF.

The CDR3 spells CASSLGTGPEQYF. CDR3 nucleotide sequence: TGTGCCAGCAGCCTCGGGACAGGGCCCGAGCAGTACTTC. The chain carries TRBV11-2 and TRBJ2-7, with 9 bases lining up with TRBD1. Germline V lookup: CDR1 SGHAT, CDR2 FQNNGV. With 5 bases clipped from V and 6 bases from J, the junction kept 5 bases outside the gene matches. The CDR3 runs to 13 residues.

The genes are TRBV13 and TRBJ2-1; TRBD2 aligns across 11 bases. CDR1 PRHDT and CDR2 FYEKMQ come from the germline V gene (reference sequence). V lost 5 bases, J lost 7 bases, and 10 bases stayed unmatched. This CDR3 has 16 amino acids. The CDR3 bases are TGTGCCAGCAGCCCCCCCCAGCTAGCGGGGGGAAATGAGCAGTTCTTC. Its translation: CASSPPQLAGGNEQFF.

This clone was recorded a few times. V is TRBV7-9 and J is TRBJ2-2; D remains unclear. Trimming removed 8 bases from V and 7 bases from J, with 14 bases in between. This CDR3 has 13 residues. Germline CDR1 SEHNR, CDR2 FQNEAQ (reference sequence). The CDR3 DNA follows: TGTGCCAGCTCCCTGGAAGGGATCGGGGAGCTGTTTTTT. This gives the protein CASSLEGIGELFF.

This rearrangement joins TRBV23-1 to TRBJ2-5; possible D gene TRBD1, 6 bases. TRBV23-1 has ORF status, its function being uncertain. V was trimmed by 0 bases and J by 0 bases, leaving 20 bases between them. The CDR3 totals 19 residues. CDR3 amino acids: CASSQSPHTGPRYQETQYF. CDR3 sequence (DNA): TGCGCCAGCAGTCAATCGCCCCATACAGGGCCACGGTACCAAGAGACCCAGTACTTC.

This chain links TRBV5-1 with TRBJ2-5, with D maybe TRBD2 (5 bases). The DNA matches TRBJ2-7 better at its end, which makes the J call doubtful. This CDR3 has 13 residues. Germline V gene data show CDR1 as SGHRS and CDR2 as YFSETQ. The CDR3 coding sequence is TGCGCCAGCAGCCAACGGGGTCCCTACGAGCAGTACTTC. It translates to CASSQRGPYEQYF.

CDR3 nucleotide sequence: TGTGCCAGTAGTGCGGGACAGGCCTACGAGCAGTACTTC. Its protein is CASSAGQAYEQYF. The chain is built from TRBV19 and TRBJ2-7; 8 bases agree with TRBD1. Per the germline V gene, CDR1 is LNHDA and CDR2 is SQIVND (reference sequence). The CDR3 covers 13 residues. With 5 bases clipped from V and 2 bases from J, the junction kept 2 bases outside the gene matches.

A few counts support this clone. The chain is built from TRBV29-1 and TRBJ2-7; the D is unclear. The V and J ends lost 2 bases and 6 bases respectively, with 17 bases between them. CDR1 is SQVTM and CDR2 is ANQGSEA in the germline V gene. The CDR3 has 14 residues. This chain's CDR3 is CSVELDPIGLEQYF. The DNA for the CDR3 is TGCAGCGTTGAATTGGATCCAATCGGCCTCGAGCAGTACTTC.

Only a few counts were recorded for this clone. V usage is TRBV7-2 and J usage is TRBJ2-5; 9 bases fit TRBD2. The junction had 10 bases not matched to a gene; V was cut back by 5 bases and J by 3 bases. Germline lookup yields CDR1 SGHTA and CDR2 FQGNSA. CDR3 length: 16 amino acids. The CDR3 is CASSPLAGEREETQYF. In DNA, the CDR3 is TGTGCCAGCAGCCCCTTAGCGGGGGAGCGGGAAGAGACCCAGTACTTC.

V and J are TRBV5-6 and TRBJ2-1; D is ambiguous. Germline V gene sequence: CDR1 SGHDT, CDR2 YYEEEE. Trimming pared 1 base from V and 7 bases from J, leaving 9 bases between. CDR3 length equals 13 residues. CDR3 coding DNA: TGTGCCAGCAGCTTGTTTGGGGAAAATGAGCAGTTCTTC. Residues: CASSLFGENEQFF.

About this clone itself: Other DNA sequences in this sample translate to the same CDR3. The chain couples TRBV29-1 to TRBJ2-7; 8 nucleotides match TRBD1. CDR3 length equals 12 residues. Trimming at V came to 3 bases and at J to 2 bases, leaving 0 bases not matched to a gene. Germline V gene lookup returns CDR1 SQVTM and CDR2 ANQGSEA. CDR3 protein: CSVEDRAYEQYF. The DNA for the CDR3 is TGCAGCGTTGAGGACAGGGCCTACGAGCAGTACTTC.

V is TRBV6-5 and J is TRBJ2-3, with D perhaps given as TRBD1 or TRBD2 (5 bases each). The CDR3 sequence is 15 residues long. V was pared by 6 bases and J by 6 bases, with 19 bases between. Germline V gene sequence: CDR1 MNHEY, CDR2 SVGAGI. This CDR3 is CASSPTGLRADTQYF. The CDR3 nucleotides read TGTGCCAGCAGCCCAACAGGACTCAGAGCGGATACGCAGTATTTT.

A single count supports this clone. The genes are TRBV5-1 and TRBJ2-5; D possibly corresponds to TRBD2 (6 bases). This CDR3 has 15 amino acids. Between the trimmed V and J ends, which lost 0 bases and 1 base, there was a span of 10 bases. Germline CDR1 is SGHRS and CDR2 is YFSETQ. CDR3 sequence reads: CASSLALGGQETQYF. In nucleotides, the CDR3 is TGCGCCAGCAGCTTGGCCTTGGGGGGCCAAGAGACCCAGTACTTC.

This rearrangement joins TRBV7-8 to TRBJ2-7, with 13 bases that match TRBD2. The CDR3 is made up of 16 amino acids. J gave up 3 bases and V 1 base, and 3 bases lay outside the gene matches. Germline V lookup: CDR1 SGHVS, CDR2 FQNEAQ. The CDR3: CASSLETSGGNYEQYF. In nucleotides, the CDR3 is TGTGCCAGCAGCTTAGAGACTAGCGGGGGGAACTACGAGCAGTACTTC.

V and J are TRBV7-8 and TRBJ2-3; tentatively, D is TRBD2 (6 bases). Trimming removed 0 bases from V and 1 base from J, with 14 bases in between. The germline V gene encodes CDR1 SGHVS and CDR2 FQNEAQ. The CDR3 runs to 17 residues. The CDR3 DNA sequence: TGTGCCAGCAGCTTAGCGGTTTTAGCGGTGGGCACAGATACGCAGTATTTT. This encodes CASSLAVLAVGTDTQYF.

V is TRBV5-1 and J is TRBJ2-1; TRBD2 is a possible D gene (6 bases). CDR1 is SGHRS, CDR2 YFSETQ, per germline. Between the trimmed V and J ends, which lost 7 bases and 3 bases, there was a span of 17 bases. This CDR3 is 15 amino acids long. The CDR3: CASATRDSGYNEQFF. For the CDR3, the DNA is TGCGCCAGCGCCACGCGGGACTCCGGCTACAATGAGCAGTTCTTC. Full variable domain (outside the CDR3, taken from reference TRBV5-1 and TRBJ2-1): KAGVTQTPRYLIKTRGQQVTLSCSPISGHRSVSWYQQTPGQGLQFLFEYFSETQRNKGNFPGRFSGRQFSNSRSEMNVSTLELGDSALYLCASATRDSGYNEQFFGPGTRLTVL.

This clone has more than one count but fewer than ten. The rearrangement uses TRBV27 and TRBJ2-7; D is undetermined. This CDR3 comprises 14 residues. Per the germline V gene, CDR1 is MNHEY and CDR2 is SMNVEV (reference sequence). V lost 4 bases, J lost 5 bases, and 15 bases lay in between. For the CDR3, the DNA is TGTGCCAGCAGTTCACTCGCCTACGGCAACGAGCAGTACTTC. Residues: CASSSLAYGNEQYF.

V gene TRBV13 combines with J gene TRBJ1-2; 8 bases are shared with TRBD1. Germline V CDR1 and CDR2: PRHDT, FYEKMQ (reference sequence). V gave up 5 bases and J gave up 6 bases; unmatched junction bases: 5. CDR3 length equals 13 residues. The CDR3 sequence is CASSPRQGNGYTF. CDR3 DNA: TGTGCCAGCAGCCCACGACAGGGGAATGGCTACACCTTC. Full variable domain (outside the CDR3, taken from reference TRBV13 and TRBJ1-2): AAGVIQSPRHLIKEKRETATLKCYPIPRHDTVYWYQQGPGQDPQFLISFYEKMQSDKGSIPDRFSAQQFSDYHSELNMSSLELGDSALYFCASSPRQGNGYTFGSGTRLTVV.

This clone was observed a few times. The chain joins TRBV27 to TRBJ2-2, with D possibly matching TRBD2 (5 bases). From germline, CDR1 is MNHEY and CDR2 SMNVEV (reference sequence). The length of the CDR3 is 17 residues. Trimming left V 6 bases short and J 6 bases short, with 23 bases between. CDR3 region: CASSTTGEPGTPGELFF. The CDR3, as DNA: TGTGCCAGCAGCACAACCGGGGAACCGGGAACACCCGGGGAGCTGTTTTTT.

The rearrangement links TRBV18 to TRBJ2-1; 7 bases match TRBD1. The germline gives CDR1 KGHSH, CDR2 LQKENI. With 5 bases clipped from V and 6 bases from J, the junction kept 10 bases outside the gene matches. The CDR3 has 15 amino acids. The CDR3 protein is CASSADRDPLNEQFF. The CDR3 region has the DNA TGTGCCAGCTCAGCCGACAGGGACCCCCTCAATGAGCAGTTCTTC.

The V gene is TRBV9, the J gene TRBJ2-5, with D perhaps TRBD1 or TRBD2 (5 bases each). The V gene's germline CDR1 is SGDLS and CDR2 YYNGEE. V was clipped by 3 bases and J by 2 bases, with 26 bases between them. The CDR3 sequence is 19 residues long. CDR3 amino acids: CASSATDTSGQRRQETQYF. For the CDR3, the DNA is TGTGCCAGCAGCGCGACGGACACGTCGGGCCAAAGGAGGCAAGAGACCCAGTACTTC.

This chain uses TRBV5-6 with TRBJ1-2; unclear D gene. The CDR3 has 14 residues. V was pared by 3 bases and J by 3 bases, with 12 bases between. CDR1 is SGHDT, CDR2 YYEEEE, per germline. This CDR3 is CASSSRRTYYGYTF. CDR3 coding DNA: TGTGCCAGCAGCTCCAGAAGGACCTACTATGGCTACACCTTC. The full variable domain, completed using reference TRBV5-6 and TRBJ1-2, is DAGVTQSPTHLIKTRGQQVTLRCSPKSGHDTVSWYQQALGQGPQFIFQYYEEEERQRGNFPDRFSGHQFPNYSSELNVNALLLGDSALYLCASSSRRTYYGYTFGSGTRLTVV.

V usage is TRBV15 and J usage is TRBJ2-3; a possible D gene is TRBD2 (5 bases). Trimming shortened V by 0 bases and J by 0 bases, and 10 bases separated the two germline ends. Germline V gene sequence: CDR1 LNHNV, CDR2 YYDKDF (reference sequence). CDR3 length: 16 residues. CDR3 loop: CATSRDEAGSTDTQYF. As DNA, the CDR3 is TGTGCCACCAGCAGAGATGAGGCGGGCAGCACAGATACGCAGTATTTT.